This entry lists 24 T cell receptor beta chains sequenced from one sample in a study of cytotoxic CD8 clonotypes in ibrutinib-treated CLL. The assay was immunoSEQ multiplex PCR, and TCRdb's table has in-frame clones only and misses some. The table includes 300,000 or so clones, around 66% detected once. The specimen comprised PBMCs, sampled after 36 months of ibrutinib treatment. These receptors all stem from a human donor with chronic lymphocytic leukemia.

The chain is built from TRBV11-3 and TRBJ2-3; D is unclear. V lost 8 bases, J lost 0 bases, and 21 bases lay in between. Germline CDR1 and CDR2: SGHNT and YENEEA. The length of the CDR3 is 17 residues. CDR3 protein: CASSSGQFVDSTDTQYF. The CDR3 DNA sequence: TGTGCCAGCTCAAGTGGGCAGTTCGTGGATAGCACAGATACGCAGTATTTT.

The chain has TRBV10-3 and TRBJ2-7; D may be TRBD1 (6 bases). Germline CDR1 and CDR2: ENHRY and SYGVKD. The length of the CDR3 is 13 residues. V lost 8 bases and J lost 1, with 12 bases in between. CDR3 region: CAIAQGLSYEQYF. The CDR3 DNA sequence: TGTGCCATCGCACAGGGCCTTTCCTACGAGCAGTACTTC.

The V and J genes are TRBV6-5 and TRBJ2-5; the match to TRBD2 covers 9 bases. Trimming took 6 bases from V and 10 from J; bases not matched to a gene: 12. The CDR3 is 14 residues long. Germline V gene data show CDR1 as MNHEY and CDR2 as SVGAGI. The DNA for the CDR3 is TGTGCCAGCAGAATAGCGGGAGAGAGTAGGGGCCAGTACTTC. Protein sequence: CASRIAGESRGQYF.

The gene calls are TRBV7-9 and TRBJ2-5, with TRBD1 as a possible D gene (6 bases). Trimming shortened V by 2 bases and J by 4 bases, and 11 bases separated the two germline ends. There are 14 residues in the CDR3. Germline V gene data show CDR1 as SEHNR and CDR2 as FQNEAQ (reference sequence). The CDR3 DNA reads as TGTGCCAGCAGCTTATCACAGGGTTTAGAGACCCAGTACTTC. Its translation: CASSLSQGLETQYF.

The V gene is TRBV7-2, the J gene TRBJ2-7; TRBD1 aligns across 8 bases. With 5 bases clipped from V and 6 bases from J, the junction kept 12 bases outside the gene matches. CDR3 length: 15 amino acids. CDR1 is SGHTA and CDR2 is FQGNSA in the germline V gene. CDR3 sequence: CASSPSGGAGIEQYF. The CDR3 DNA follows: TGTGCCAGCAGCCCCTCAGGGGGCGCAGGGATCGAGCAGTACTTC.

The CDR3: CASSYDTYNSPLHF. The CDR3, as DNA: TGTGCCAGCAGTTACGACACTTATAATTCACCCCTCCACTTT. This chain joins TRBV6-5 and TRBJ1-6; D gene ambiguous. The CDR3 loop spans 14 amino acids. Trimming pared 2 bases from V and 4 bases from J, leaving 6 bases between. Germline V gene data show CDR1 as MNHEY and CDR2 as SVGAGI.

The chain uses TRBV7-8 and TRBJ1-4, with 7 bases aligning to TRBD1. The junction had 8 bases not matched to a gene; V was cut back by 2 bases and J by 8 bases. This CDR3 is 15 amino acids long. Germline-derived CDR1 and CDR2 are SGHVS and FQNEAQ. For the CDR3, the DNA is TGTGCCAGCAGCTTACGAGGGGGCGTCTGGGAAAAACTGTTTTTT. Amino acid sequence: CASSLRGGVWEKLFF.

The genes are TRBV7-2 and TRBJ1-2; no firm D call. The CDR3 length is 12 residues. V was trimmed by 1 base and J by 2 bases, leaving 2 bases between them. CDR1 is SGHTA and CDR2 is FQGNSA in the germline V gene. The CDR3 is CASSLENYGYTF. For the CDR3, the DNA is TGTGCCAGCAGCTTAGAAAACTATGGCTACACCTTC.

The chain recombines TRBV6-5 with TRBJ2-1; a possible D gene is TRBD1 (5 bases). This CDR3 is 15 amino acids long. Germline values: CDR1 MNHEY, CDR2 SVGAGI. Between the trimmed V and J ends, which lost 0 bases and 2 bases, there was a span of 8 bases. For the CDR3, the DNA is TGTGCCAGCAGTTACTCGCAGGGCGCCTACAATGAGCAGTTCTTC. Translating it yields CASSYSQGAYNEQFF.

This clone came up a few times. The rearrangement links TRBV29-1 to TRBJ2-7; D is possibly TRBD1 (6 bases). V gave up 4 bases and J gave up 3 bases, with 13 bases separating them. This CDR3 region has 13 residues. Per germline, CDR1 SQVTM and CDR2 ANQGSEA. The CDR3 reads CSVAAGTYYEQYF. The CDR3 nucleotides are TGCAGCGTTGCGGCCGGGACATACTACGAGCAGTACTTC.

V is TRBV11-2 and J is TRBJ2-1, with 10 positions matching TRBD1. Germline V CDR1 and CDR2: SGHAT, FQNNGV. Unmatched junction bases numbered 5, after V lost 8 bases and J lost 7 bases. The CDR3 loop spans 13 amino acids. CDR3 in DNA: TGTGCCAGCGGGGACAGGGGAATTAATGAGCAGTTCTTC. Encoded protein: CASGDRGINEQFF.

The chain combines TRBV15 with TRBJ2-7; the match to TRBD1 covers 8 bases. The trim removed 4 bases at V and 5 bases at J, leaving 10 bases unmatched. The CDR3 totals 15 residues. CDR1 LNHNV and CDR2 YYDKDF come from the germline V gene (reference sequence). CDR3 sequence (DNA): TGTGCCACCAGCATAACCGGGACAGGCCGCCACGAGCAGTACTTC. It is translated as CATSITGTGRHEQYF.

V is TRBV5-1 and J is TRBJ1-4; 7 bases fit TRBD1. Germline V CDR1 and CDR2: SGHRS, YFSETQ. The CDR3 length is 17 residues. Unmatched junction bases numbered 7, after V lost 1 base and J lost 1 base. This chain's CDR3 is CASSLSPAGGTNEKLFF. CDR3 nucleotide sequence: TGCGCCAGCAGCTTGTCGCCGGCAGGGGGAACTAATGAAAAACTGTTTTTT.

This clone was counted between two and nine times. V is TRBV11-1 and J is TRBJ2-5, with 12 nucleotides matching TRBD2. V was clipped by 4 bases and J by 2 bases; unmatched bases: 11. This CDR3 is 18 amino acids long. Germline CDR1 is SGHAT and CDR2 is FQDESV (reference sequence). The DNA for the CDR3 is TGTGCCAGCAGCTCCCAACTAGCGGGAGGTCGCTTACAAGAGACCCAGTACTTC. Its protein product is CASSSQLAGGRLQETQYF.

The gene calls are TRBV9 and TRBJ1-5, with no clear D. The germline gives CDR1 SGDLS, CDR2 YYNGEE. This CDR3 has 14 amino acids. Trimming cost V 0 bases and J 4 bases, with 8 bases left between them. The CDR3 bases are TGTGCCAGCAGCGTAGGCATACCGAATCAGCCCCAGCATTTT. Amino acid sequence: CASSVGIPNQPQHF.

The chain combines TRBV6-5 with TRBJ1-2, with TRBD1 identical over 9 bases. Germline values: CDR1 MNHEY, CDR2 SVGAGI. Germline trimming cut 6 bases from V and 7 bases from J; bases unmatched to any gene: 9. The CDR3 is 14 residues long. The CDR3 DNA reads as TGTGCCAGCAGCCCGGGACAGGGTAATTCTGGCTACACCTTC. This gives the protein CASSPGQGNSGYTF.

The chain uses TRBV10-3 and TRBJ2-7, with D perhaps matching TRBD2 (5 bases). Germline V gene lookup returns CDR1 ENHRY and CDR2 SYGVKD. CDR3 length equals 13 residues. Trimming shortened V by 6 bases and J by 4 bases, and 13 bases separated the two germline ends. The CDR3 reads CAIRAGEGYEQYF. CDR3 DNA sequence: TGTGCCATCAGAGCAGGAGAGGGATACGAGCAGTACTTC.

This clone was found a few times. Other nucleotide sequences from this sample produce the same CDR3. This rearrangement joins TRBV28 to TRBJ1-1, with D unresolved. Trimming took off 4 bases at V and 4 bases at J, with 7 bases between the two ends. CDR1 is MDHEN, CDR2 SYDVKM, per germline. This CDR3 comprises 12 residues. The CDR3 coding sequence is TGTGCCAGCAGTTCGGTTCGCACTGAAGCTTTCTTT. It translates to CASSSVRTEAFF.

This clone was seen a single time. The genes are TRBV29-1 and TRBJ1-4; D gene ambiguous. The CDR3 has 13 residues. Germline V gives CDR1 SQVTM, CDR2 ANQGSEA. The V and J ends lost 4 bases and 7 bases respectively, with 13 bases between them. Written as DNA, the CDR3 is TGCAGCGTTGTGTTATGGGAGGGTGAAAAACTGTTTTTT. The encoded protein is CSVVLWEGEKLFF.

The chain carries TRBV9 and TRBJ1-3, with D uncertain. The V gene lost 4 bases and the J gene lost 4 bases, with 9 bases spanning the gap. CDR3 length: 13 amino acids. The germline gives CDR1 SGDLS, CDR2 YYNGEE. As DNA, the CDR3 is TGTGCCAGCAGCCCGATCCGCGGAAACACCATATATTTT. Protein product: CASSPIRGNTIYF.

The chain links TRBV28 to TRBJ2-3, with 8 bases fitting TRBD1. There are 19 residues in the CDR3. The germline V gene has CDR1 MDHEN and CDR2 SYDVKM. With V trimmed by 2 bases and J by 5 bases, 18 bases remained unmatched. The CDR3 protein is CASSLMRWRRTGLRDTQYF. The CDR3 DNA reads as TGTGCCAGCAGTTTAATGCGGTGGCGACGGACAGGGCTTAGAGATACGCAGTATTTT.

This clone has only a few counts. J is TRBJ1-5 and V is TRBV15; D unclear. The CDR3 contains 16 residues. V lost 0 bases to trimming and J lost 1 base, with 10 bases between them. Germline-derived CDR1 and CDR2 are LNHNV and YYDKDF (reference sequence). CDR3 sequence (DNA): TGTGCCACCAGCAGAGATCGGCCGGGCAGCAATCAGCCCCAGCATTTT. Translation: CATSRDRPGSNQPQHF.

Turning to this clone: A junction end diverges from the germline sequence, so it may reflect a read error. The chain joins TRBV5-1 to TRBJ2-1; D gene unclear. Germline lookup yields CDR1 SGHRS and CDR2 YFSETQ. This CDR3 is built from 15 residues. The chain's CDR3 is CASSYSRSSYKEQFF. The CDR3 DNA is TGCGCCAGCAGCTATAGCAGGAGCTCCTACAAAGAGCAGTTCTTC.

The chain carries TRBV10-3 and TRBJ1-2; maybe TRBD1 (6 bases). Germline V gene lookup returns CDR1 ENHRY and CDR2 SYGVKD. The CDR3 is 14 amino acids. The V end was cut by 3 bases, the J end by 5 bases, with 13 bases between. CDR3 in DNA: TGTGCCATCAGTGATGCGACAGGCCCATATGGCTACACCTTC. It specifies CAISDATGPYGYTF.